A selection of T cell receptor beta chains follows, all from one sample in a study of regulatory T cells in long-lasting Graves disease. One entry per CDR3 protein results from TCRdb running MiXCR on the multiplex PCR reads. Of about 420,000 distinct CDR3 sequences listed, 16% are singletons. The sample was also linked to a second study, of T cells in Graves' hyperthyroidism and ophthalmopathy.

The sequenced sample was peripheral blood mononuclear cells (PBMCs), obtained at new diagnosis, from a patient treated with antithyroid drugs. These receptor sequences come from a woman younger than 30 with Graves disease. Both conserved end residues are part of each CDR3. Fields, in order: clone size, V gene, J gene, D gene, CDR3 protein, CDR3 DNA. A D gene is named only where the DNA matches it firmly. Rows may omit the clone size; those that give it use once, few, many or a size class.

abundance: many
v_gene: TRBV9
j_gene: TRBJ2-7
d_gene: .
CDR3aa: CASSVDWTADGEQYF
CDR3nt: TGTGCCAGCAGCGTAGATTGGACAGCGGATGGCGAGCAGTACTTC

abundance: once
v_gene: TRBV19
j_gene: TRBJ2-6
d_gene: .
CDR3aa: CASKRTSGANVLTF
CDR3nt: TGTGCCAGTAAGCGGACCTCTGGGGCCAACGTCCTGACTTTC

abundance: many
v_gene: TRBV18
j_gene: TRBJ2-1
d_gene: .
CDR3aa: CASSPTRQANGNEQFF
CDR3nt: TGTGCCAGCTCGCCAACCAGACAGGCGAACGGCAATGAGCAGTTCTTC

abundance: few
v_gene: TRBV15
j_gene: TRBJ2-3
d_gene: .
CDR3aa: CATSRDLASCTDTQYF
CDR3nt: TGTGCCACCAGCAGAGATTTAGCTAGCTGCACAGATACGCAGTATTTT

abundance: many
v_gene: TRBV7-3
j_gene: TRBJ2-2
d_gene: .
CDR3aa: CASRPGLNTGELFF
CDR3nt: TGTGCCAGCAGACCCGGACTGAACACCGGGGAGCTGTTTTTT

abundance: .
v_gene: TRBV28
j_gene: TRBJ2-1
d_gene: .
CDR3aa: CASAVVRRYNEQFF
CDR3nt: TGTGCCAGCGCCGTGGTGCGGCGCTACAATGAGCAGTTCTTC

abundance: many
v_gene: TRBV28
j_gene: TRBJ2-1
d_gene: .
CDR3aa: CASSNRDSQYNEQFF
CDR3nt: TGTGCCAGCAGTAACCGGGACTCCCAGTACAATGAGCAGTTCTTC

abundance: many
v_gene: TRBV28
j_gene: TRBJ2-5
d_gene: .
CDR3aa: CASREGTRLETQYF
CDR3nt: TGTGCCAGCAGGGAGGGGACCCGCCTGGAGACCCAGTACTTC

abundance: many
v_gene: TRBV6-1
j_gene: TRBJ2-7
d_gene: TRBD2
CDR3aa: CASSEGIGLANYEQYF
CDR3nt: TGTGCCAGCAGTGAAGGAATCGGACTAGCGAATTACGAGCAGTACTTC

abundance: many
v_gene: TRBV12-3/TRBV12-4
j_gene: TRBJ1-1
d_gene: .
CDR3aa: CASVEYNTEAFF
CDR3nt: TGTGCCAGCGTGGAGTACAACACTGAAGCTTTCTTT

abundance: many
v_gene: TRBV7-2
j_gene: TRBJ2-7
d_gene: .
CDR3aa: CASSSRWVAYEQYF
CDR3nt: TGTGCCAGCAGCTCTAGGTGGGTGGCCTACGAGCAGTACTTC

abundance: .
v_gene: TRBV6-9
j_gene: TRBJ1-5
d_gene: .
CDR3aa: CASSYPLVGIHQPQHF
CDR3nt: TGTGCCAGCAGTTACCCTCTTGTGGGGATCCATCAGCCCCAGCATTTT

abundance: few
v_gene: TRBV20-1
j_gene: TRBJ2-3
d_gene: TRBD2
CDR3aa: CSADSGRADTDTQYF
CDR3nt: TGCAGTGCAGATAGCGGGAGGGCCGACACAGATACGCAGTATTTT

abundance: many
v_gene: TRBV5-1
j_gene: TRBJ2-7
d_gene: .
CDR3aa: CASSLRSAGGETYEQYF
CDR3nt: TGCGCCAGCAGCTTGAGGAGTGCAGGGGGGGAGACCTACGAGCAGTACTTC

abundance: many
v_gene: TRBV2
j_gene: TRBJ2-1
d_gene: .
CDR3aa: CASSTATLSYNERFF
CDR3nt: TGTGCCAGCAGTACCGCGACCCTGTCCTACAATGAGCGGTTCTTC

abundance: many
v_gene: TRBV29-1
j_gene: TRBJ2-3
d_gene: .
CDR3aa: CSVARGAGTDTQYF
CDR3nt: TGCAGCGTTGCTCGGGGGGCAGGCACAGATACGCAGTATTTT

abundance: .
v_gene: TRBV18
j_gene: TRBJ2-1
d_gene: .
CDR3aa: CASSPNANNEQFF
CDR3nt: TGTGCCAGCTCACCAAACGCGAACAATGAGCAGTTCTTC

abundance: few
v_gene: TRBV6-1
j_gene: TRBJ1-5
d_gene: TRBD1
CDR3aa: CASRPDRNNQPQHF
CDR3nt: TGTGCCAGCAGACCGGACAGGAACAATCAGCCCCAGCATTTT

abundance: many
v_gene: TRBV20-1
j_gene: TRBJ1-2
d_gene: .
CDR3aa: CSASQGRGYTF
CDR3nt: TGCAGTGCTAGTCAGGGTCGTGGCTACACCTTC

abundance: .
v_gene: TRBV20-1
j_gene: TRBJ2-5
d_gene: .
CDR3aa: CSASPLLATHKETQYF
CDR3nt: TGCAGTGCTAGCCCCCTTTTAGCCACACATAAGGAGACCCAGTACTTC

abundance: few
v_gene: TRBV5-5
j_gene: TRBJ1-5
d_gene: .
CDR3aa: CASSLLERGDQPQHF
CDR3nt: TGCGCCAGCAGCTTGTTGGAGCGGGGGGATCAGCCCCAGCATTTT

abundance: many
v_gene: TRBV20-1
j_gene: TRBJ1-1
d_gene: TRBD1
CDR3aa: CSARDAGQGNTEAFF
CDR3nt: TGCAGTGCTAGAGACGCGGGACAGGGGAACACTGAAGCTTTCTTT

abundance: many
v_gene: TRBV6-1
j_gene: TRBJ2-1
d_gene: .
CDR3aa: CASSPGETLTRDEQFF
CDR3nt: TGTGCCAGTTCCCCCGGCGAGACACTTACTCGGGATGAGCAGTTCTTC

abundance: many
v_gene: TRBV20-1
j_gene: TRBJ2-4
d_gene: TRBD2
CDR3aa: CSARGTSPAKNIQYF
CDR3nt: TGCAGTGCTAGAGGGACTAGCCCAGCCAAAAACATTCAGTACTTC

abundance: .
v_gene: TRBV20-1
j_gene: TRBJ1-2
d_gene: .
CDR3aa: CSDKGTNYGYTF
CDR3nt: TGCAGCGACAAAGGGACTAACTATGGCTACACCTTC

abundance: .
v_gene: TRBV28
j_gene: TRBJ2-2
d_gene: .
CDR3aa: CASSLPRQNTGELFF
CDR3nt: TGTGCCAGCAGTTTACCCAGACAGAACACCGGGGAGCTGTTTTTT

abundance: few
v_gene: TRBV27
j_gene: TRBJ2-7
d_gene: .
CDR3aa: CASSSPVLHEQYF
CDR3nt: TGTGCCAGCAGTAGTCCGGTTCTGCACGAGCAGTACTTC

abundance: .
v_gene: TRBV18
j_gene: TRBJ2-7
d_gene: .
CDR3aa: CASSPLRESYEQYF
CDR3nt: TGTGCCAGCTCACCTTTGCGGGAATCCTACGAGCAGTACTTC

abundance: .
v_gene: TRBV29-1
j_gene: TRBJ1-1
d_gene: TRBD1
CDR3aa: CSVDGQGATEAFF
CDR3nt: TGCAGCGTCGATGGACAGGGGGCCACTGAAGCTTTCTTT

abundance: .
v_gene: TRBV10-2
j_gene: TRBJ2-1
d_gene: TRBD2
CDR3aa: CASSRLLALSSYNEQFF
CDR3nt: TGCGCCAGCAGTCGTCTACTAGCGCTCAGCTCCTACAATGAGCAGTTCTTC

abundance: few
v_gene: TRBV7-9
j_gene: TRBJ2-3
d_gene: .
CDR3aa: CASSRIRPRRDTTSTDTQYF
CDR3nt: TGTGCCAGCAGCCGAATAAGACCCCGGCGCGACACTACTAGCACAGATACGCAGTATTTT

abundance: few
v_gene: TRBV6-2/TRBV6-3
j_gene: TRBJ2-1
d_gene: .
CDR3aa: CASSGPFYNEQFF
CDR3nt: TGTGCCAGCAGCGGACCCTTCTACAATGAGCAGTTCTTC

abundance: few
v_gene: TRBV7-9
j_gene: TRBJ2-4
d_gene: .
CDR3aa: CASSPRERDIQYF
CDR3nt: TGTGCCAGCAGCCCCCGGGAAAGGGACATTCAGTACTTC

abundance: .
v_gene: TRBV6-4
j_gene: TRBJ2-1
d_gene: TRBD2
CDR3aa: CASRVGTSGYNEQFF
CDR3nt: TGTGCCAGCAGGGTGGGGACTAGCGGTTACAATGAGCAGTTCTTC

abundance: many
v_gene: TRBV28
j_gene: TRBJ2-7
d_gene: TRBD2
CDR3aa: CASSRSGRTSYEQYF
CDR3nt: TGTGCCAGCAGCCGTAGCGGGAGGACGTCCTACGAGCAGTACTTC

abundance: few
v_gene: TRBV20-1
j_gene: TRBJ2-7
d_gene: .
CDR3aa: CSAADNYEQYF
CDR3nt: TGCAGTGCAGCAGACAACTACGAGCAGTACTTC

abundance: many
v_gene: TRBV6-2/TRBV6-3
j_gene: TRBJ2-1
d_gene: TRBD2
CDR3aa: CASSGLAANEQFF
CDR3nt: TGTGCCAGCAGCGGACTAGCGGCGAATGAGCAGTTCTTC

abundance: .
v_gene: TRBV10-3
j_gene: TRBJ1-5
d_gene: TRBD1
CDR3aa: CAIRPGTGGNQPQHF
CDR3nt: TGTGCCATCAGGCCAGGGACAGGGGGTAATCAGCCCCAGCATTTT

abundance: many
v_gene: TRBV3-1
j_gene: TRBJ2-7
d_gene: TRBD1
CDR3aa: CASSPWTGVEQYF
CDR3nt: TGTGCCAGCAGCCCGTGGACAGGGGTCGAGCAGTACTTC

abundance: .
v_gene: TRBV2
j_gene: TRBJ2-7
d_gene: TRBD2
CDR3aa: CASSELAGFYEQYF
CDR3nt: TGTGCCAGCAGTGAACTAGCGGGATTCTACGAGCAGTACTTC

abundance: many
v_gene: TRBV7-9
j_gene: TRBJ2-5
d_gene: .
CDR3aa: CASSLERARGETQYF
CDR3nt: TGTGCCAGCAGCTTAGAGCGGGCGCGTGGAGAGACCCAGTACTTC

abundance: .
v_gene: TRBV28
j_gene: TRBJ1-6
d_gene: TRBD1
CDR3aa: CASSLISRDSQTVLHF
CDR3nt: TGTGCCAGCAGTTTAATTTCCCGGGACAGCCAAACCGTCCTCCACTTT

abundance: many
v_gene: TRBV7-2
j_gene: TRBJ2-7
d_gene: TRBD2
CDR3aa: CASSMRLASEQYF
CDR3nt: TGTGCCAGCAGCATGCGACTAGCCAGCGAGCAGTACTTC

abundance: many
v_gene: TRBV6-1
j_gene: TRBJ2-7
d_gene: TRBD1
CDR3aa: CASSPGQGIFYEQYF
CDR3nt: TGTGCCAGCAGTCCAGGACAGGGGATTTTTTACGAGCAGTACTTC

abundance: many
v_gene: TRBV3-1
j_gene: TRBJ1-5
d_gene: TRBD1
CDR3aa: CASRGTGDNQPQHF
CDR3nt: TGTGCCAGCAGAGGGACAGGGGACAATCAGCCCCAGCATTTT

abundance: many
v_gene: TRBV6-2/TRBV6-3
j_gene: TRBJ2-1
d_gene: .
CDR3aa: CASSSYAYNEQFF
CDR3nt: TGTGCCAGCAGCTCTTACGCCTACAATGAGCAGTTCTTC

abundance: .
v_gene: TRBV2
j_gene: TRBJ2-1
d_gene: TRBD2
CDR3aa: CASSRGTSGMAPFF
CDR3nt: TGTGCCAGCAGTCGCGGGACTAGCGGGATGGCTCCGTTCTTC

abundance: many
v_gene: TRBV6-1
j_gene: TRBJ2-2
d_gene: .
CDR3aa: CASSLPTGELFF
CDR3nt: TGTGCCAGCAGCCTACCTACCGGGGAGCTGTTTTTT

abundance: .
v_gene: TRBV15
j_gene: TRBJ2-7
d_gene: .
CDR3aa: CATSRDPTGEQYF
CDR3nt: TGTGCCACCAGCAGAGATCCGACTGGCGAGCAGTACTTC

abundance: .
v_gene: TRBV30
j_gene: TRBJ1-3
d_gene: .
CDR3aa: CAWRQTPNSGNTIYF
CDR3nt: TGTGCCTGGCGACAGACACCGAATTCTGGAAACACCATATATTTT

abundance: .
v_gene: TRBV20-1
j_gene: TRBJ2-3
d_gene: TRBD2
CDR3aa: CSADRTSGSFNTQYF
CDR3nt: TGCAGTGCTGACCGGACTAGCGGGAGTTTTAATACGCAGTATTTT

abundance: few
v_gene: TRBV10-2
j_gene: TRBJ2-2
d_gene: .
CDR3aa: CASSLRELNTGELFF
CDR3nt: TGCGCCAGCAGCCTCAGGGAGCTAAATACCGGGGAGCTGTTTTTT

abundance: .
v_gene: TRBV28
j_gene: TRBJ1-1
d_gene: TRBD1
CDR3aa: CASSSRGGQMNTEAFF
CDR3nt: TGTGCCAGCAGTTCCCGGGGGGGACAGATGAACACTGAAGCTTTCTTT

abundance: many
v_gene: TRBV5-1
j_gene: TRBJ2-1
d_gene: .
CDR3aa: CASSLALGQRSYNEQFF
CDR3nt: TGCGCCAGCAGCTTGGCCCTCGGACAACGCTCCTACAATGAGCAGTTCTTC

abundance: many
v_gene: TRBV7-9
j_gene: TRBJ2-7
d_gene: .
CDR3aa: CASSLDAGPRAYEQYF
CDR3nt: TGTGCCAGCAGCTTAGATGCAGGCCCGAGGGCCTACGAGCAGTACTTC

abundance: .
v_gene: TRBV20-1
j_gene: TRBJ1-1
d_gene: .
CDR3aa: CSAREQGRVNTEAFF
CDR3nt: TGCAGTGCTAGAGAGCAGGGGCGGGTGAACACTGAAGCTTTCTTT

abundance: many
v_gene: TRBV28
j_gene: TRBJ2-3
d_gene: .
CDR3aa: CASSITRPSAWDTQYF
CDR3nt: TGTGCCAGCAGTATCACCCGCCCTAGCGCTTGGGATACGCAGTATTTT

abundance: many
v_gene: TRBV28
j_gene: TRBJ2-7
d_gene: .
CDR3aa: CASSLGETYEQYF
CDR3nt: TGTGCCAGCAGTTTGGGCGAAACCTACGAGCAGTACTTC

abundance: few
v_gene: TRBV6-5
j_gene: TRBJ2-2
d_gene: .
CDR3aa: CASSYSGTGELFF
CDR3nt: TGTGCCAGCAGTTACAGCGGGACCGGGGAGCTGTTTTTT

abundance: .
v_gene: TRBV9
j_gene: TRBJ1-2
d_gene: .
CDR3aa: CASSVVRDGYTF
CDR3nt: TGTGCCAGCAGCGTAGTTCGAGACGGCTACACCTTC